This entry lists 10 T cell receptor beta chains sequenced from one sample in a study of T-cell memory formation after mild COVID-19. TCRdb called the 5' RACE reads again in MiXCR, with one record for every CDR3 protein. The data show about 210,000 distinct CDR3 sequences, with around 30% seen just once and approximately 10% held by the top ten. Sequenced: PBMCs or a T cell subset sorted from them (not recorded which). Receptors were obtained from an adult woman who had mild COVID-19 (a few samples of this study predate the infection). Cell type and time point are not known.

This clonotype has only one observation. The CDR3 DNA follows: TGCAGTGCACAAGCCCTTGACCCCTCATTCGTAGTGAACACTGAAGCTTTCTTT. Translation gives CSAQALDPSFVVNTEAFF. The chain employs TRBV20-1 and TRBJ1-1; no firm D call. V was cut by 6 bases and J by 0 bases, with 26 bases left in between. The V gene's germline CDR1 is DFQATT and CDR2 SNEGSKA (reference sequence). This CDR3 is built from 18 residues.

This clonotype was picked up a small number of times. The chain combines TRBV5-5 with TRBJ1-1, with D hard to call. The CDR3 spans 16 residues. The germline V and J ends were trimmed by 0 bases and 1 base, with 13 bases remaining between them. Looked up from germline, CDR1 is SGHKS and CDR2 is YYEKEE (reference sequence). As DNA, the CDR3 is TGTGCCAGCAGCTTGGGATTCCCTACTCCGAACACTGAAGCTTTCTTT. It yields the protein CASSLGFPTPNTEAFF.

This clonotype was seen a few times. This sequence joins TRBV9 and TRBJ1-5; perhaps TRBD1 as D (5 bases). The ends were cut back, 2 bases at V and 5 bases at J, with 14 bases in the middle. The CDR3 totals 15 residues. Germline-derived CDR1 and CDR2 are SGDLS and YYNGEE. As DNA, the CDR3 is TGTGCCAGCAGCGTTGGAACAGGTGAAGATCAGCCCCAGCATTTT. Translation gives CASSVGTGEDQPQHF.

This clonotype came up a few times. The genes are TRBV3-1 and TRBJ2-1; D call uncertain. The CDR3 is 14 amino acids. Germline V lookup: CDR1 LGHDT, CDR2 YNNKEL (reference sequence). Trimming took 4 bases from V and 5 from J, leaving 12 bases between them. In DNA form, the CDR3 reads TGTGCCAGCAGCCGCCCGGACGGACACAATGAGCAGTTCTTC. This gives the protein CASSRPDGHNEQFF.

The chain carries TRBV3-1 and TRBJ2-5; D gene unclear. Germline CDR1 reads LGHDT; CDR2 reads YNNKEL (reference sequence). This CDR3 spans 12 amino acids. Trimming left V 2 bases short and J 7 bases short, with 8 bases between. This CDR3 reads CASSQILGTQYF. Written as DNA, the CDR3 is TGTGCCAGCAGCCAAATTTTAGGGACCCAGTACTTC.

The chain has TRBV12-3 or TRBV12-4 and TRBJ2-3; no firm D call. V dropped 2 bases and J dropped 0 bases, with 6 bases sitting between them. The CDR3 is 14 amino acids. The DNA of the CDR3 is TGTGCCAGCAGTTTATATCTTAGCACAGATACGCAGTATTTT. It is translated as CASSLYLSTDTQYF.

This clonotype showed up just a few times. The chain has TRBV7-6 and TRBJ2-1; possibly TRBD2 for D (6 bases). With 1 base removed from V and 3 bases from J, the gap between germline ends came to 10 bases. Germline assignment: CDR1 SGHVS and CDR2 FNYEAQ. The CDR3 is made up of 15 amino acids. In DNA, the CDR3 is TGTGCCAGCAGCTTAGAGCGGGCCTACTACAATGAGCAGTTCTTC. Translated: CASSLERAYYNEQFF. Together with reference TRBV7-6 and TRBJ2-1, the CDR3 gives the full variable domain: GAGVSQSPRYKVTKRGQDVALRCDPISGHVSLYWYRQALGQGPEFLTYFNYEAQQDKSGLPNDRFSAERPEGSISTLTIQRTEQRDSAMYRCASSLERAYYNEQFFGPGTRLTVL.

The genes are TRBV7-2 and TRBJ2-1; D is ambiguous. In germline, CDR1 is SGHTA, CDR2 FQGNSA. The CDR3 contains 13 residues. V gave up 4 bases and J gave up 12 bases, with 16 bases separating them. The CDR3 coding sequence is TGTGCCAGCAGCTGGATGGACGGCCCTCGGCAGTTCTTC. This codes for CASSWMDGPRQFF.

V gene TRBV6-5 combines with J gene TRBJ1-1; D might be TRBD1 (5 bases). Trimming removed 4 bases from V and 4 bases from J, with 10 bases in between. Germline CDR1 reads MNHEY; CDR2 reads SVGAGI. The CDR3 has 13 residues. This chain's CDR3 is CASSSPGGTEAFF. For the CDR3, the DNA is TGTGCCAGCAGTTCGCCCGGGGGCACTGAAGCTTTCTTT.

The CDR3 bases are TGTGCCAGCAGCCTCCTCCTTCCCGCGAACACCGGGGAGCTGTTTTTT. It encodes CASSLLLPANTGELFF. The V call is TRBV7-8, the J call TRBJ2-2; D unresolved. Trimming stripped 5 bases from V and 0 bases from J, with 13 bases between. The CDR3 extends over 16 amino acids. Germline CDR1 is SGHVS and CDR2 is FQNEAQ.